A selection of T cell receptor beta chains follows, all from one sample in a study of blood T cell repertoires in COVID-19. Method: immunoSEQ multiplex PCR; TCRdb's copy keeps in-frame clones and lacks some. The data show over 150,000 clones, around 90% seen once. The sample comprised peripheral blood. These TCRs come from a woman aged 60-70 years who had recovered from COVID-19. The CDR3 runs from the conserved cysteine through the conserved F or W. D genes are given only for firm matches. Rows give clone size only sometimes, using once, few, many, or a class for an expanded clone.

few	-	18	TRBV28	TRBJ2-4	CASSPLGWGGMAKNIQYF	TGTGCCAGCAGTCCTCTAGGTTGGGGGGGCATGGCCAAAAACATTCAGTACTTC
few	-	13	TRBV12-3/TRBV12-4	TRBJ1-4	CASTGQNNEKLFF	TGTGCCAGCACTGGACAGAATAATGAAAAACTGTTTTTT
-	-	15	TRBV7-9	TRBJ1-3	CASSLTLVAGNTIYF	TGTGCCAGCAGCCTTACACTAGTAGCTGGAAACACCATATATTTT
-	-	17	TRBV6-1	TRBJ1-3	CASSETAGAISGNTIYF	TGTGCCAGCAGTGAAACTGCGGGGGCCATCTCTGGAAACACCATATATTTT
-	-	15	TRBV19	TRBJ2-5	CASSPTSAGIETQYF	TGTGCCAGTAGTCCCACTAGTGCGGGTATAGAGACCCAGTACTTC
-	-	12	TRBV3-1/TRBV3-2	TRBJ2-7	CASSQGPGEQYF	TGTGCCAGCAGCCAGGGGCCGGGCGAGCAGTACTTC
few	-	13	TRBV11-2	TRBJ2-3	CASSLAHSDTQYF	TGTGCCAGCAGCTTAGCCCATTCAGATACGCAGTATTTT
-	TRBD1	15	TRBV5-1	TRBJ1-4	CASSPETGLREKLFF	TGCGCCAGCAGCCCGGAGACAGGGCTGAGAGAAAAACTGTTTTTT
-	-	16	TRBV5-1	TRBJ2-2	CASSTTGTPNTGELFF	TGCGCCAGCAGCACGACGGGGACACCCAACACCGGGGAGCTGTTTTTT
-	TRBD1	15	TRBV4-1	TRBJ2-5	CASSQGQGAGETQYF	TGCGCCAGCAGCCAGGGACAGGGGGCCGGAGAGACCCAGTACTTC
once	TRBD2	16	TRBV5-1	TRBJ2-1	CASSRLSGGPYNEQFF	TGCGCCAGCAGCCGACTGAGCGGGGGGCCTTACAATGAGCAGTTCTTC
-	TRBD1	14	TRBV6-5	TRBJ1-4	CASREKGAIEKLFF	TGTGCCAGCCGGGAGAAGGGGGCGATTGAAAAACTGTTTTTT
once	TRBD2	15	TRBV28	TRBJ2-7	CASMTPGRGVYEQYF	TGTGCCAGCATGACCCCAGGGCGGGGGGTCTACGAGCAGTACTTC
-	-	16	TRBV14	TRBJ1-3	CASSQDQASSGNTIYF	TGTGCCAGCAGCCAAGATCAAGCGAGCTCTGGAAACACCATATATTTT
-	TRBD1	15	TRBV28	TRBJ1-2	CASSFRDRGLSGYTF	TGTGCCAGCAGTTTCCGGGACAGGGGTTTAAGTGGCTACACCTTC
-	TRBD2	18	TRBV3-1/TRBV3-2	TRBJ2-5	CASSQVLAGGPEQETQYF	TGTGCCAGCAGCCAAGTACTAGCGGGGGGACCTGAACAAGAGACCCAGTACTTC
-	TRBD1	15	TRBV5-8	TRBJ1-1	CASTNLGGLGTEAFF	TGTGCCAGCACCAACTTAGGGGGCCTCGGCACTGAAGCTTTCTTT
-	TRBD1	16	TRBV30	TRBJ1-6	CAWSVFGTGVPSPLHF	TGTGCCTGGAGTGTATTCGGGACAGGGGTCCCTTCACCCCTCCACTTT
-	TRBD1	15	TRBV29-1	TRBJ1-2	CSVEVLGQGGYGYTF	TGCAGCGTTGAAGTTTTGGGACAGGGGGGCTATGGCTACACCTTC
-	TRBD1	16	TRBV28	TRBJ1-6	CASVSEGQPDNSPLHF	TGTGCCAGCGTGAGCGAGGGACAGCCCGATAATTCACCCCTCCACTTT
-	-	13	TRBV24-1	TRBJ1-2	CATSGEQGLDYTF	TGTGCCACCAGTGGAGAACAGGGTCTTGACTACACCTTC
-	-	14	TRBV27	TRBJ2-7	CASSFLVGGNEQYF	TGTGCCAGCAGTTTTCTGGTAGGGGGTAACGAGCAGTACTTC
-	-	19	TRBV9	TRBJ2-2	CASSASPPRYWGHTGELFF	TGTGCCAGCAGCGCCTCACCCCCGCGGTACTGGGGGCACACCGGGGAGCTGTTTTTT
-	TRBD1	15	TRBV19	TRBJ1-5	CASTSMGQGGQPQHF	TGTGCCAGTACCTCAATGGGACAGGGCGGTCAGCCCCAGCATTTT
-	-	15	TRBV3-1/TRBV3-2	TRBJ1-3	CASSRVRASGNTIYF	TGTGCCAGCAGCCGAGTGAGGGCCTCTGGAAACACCATATATTTT
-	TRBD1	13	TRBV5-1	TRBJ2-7	CASAGTGVYEQYF	TGCGCCAGCGCCGGGACAGGGGTTTACGAGCAGTACTTC
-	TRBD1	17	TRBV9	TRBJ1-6	CASSPSTGGSYNSPLHF	TGTGCCAGCAGTCCGAGTACAGGGGGGTCCTATAATTCACCCCTCCACTTT
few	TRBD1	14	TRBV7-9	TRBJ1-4	CASSETGSLGKLFF	TGTGCCAGCAGCGAGACAGGGTCTTTAGGAAAACTGTTTTTT
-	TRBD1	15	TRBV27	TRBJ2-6	CASRGQTSGANVLTF	TGTGCCAGCAGGGGACAGACCTCTGGGGCCAACGTCCTGACTTTC
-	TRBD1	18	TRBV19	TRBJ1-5	CASSRPGTGGLSNQPQHF	TGTGCCAGTAGCCGACCCGGGACAGGGGGCCTTAGCAATCAGCCCCAGCATTTT
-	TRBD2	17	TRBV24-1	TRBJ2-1	CATSDLGIGGRDNEQFF	TGTGCCACCAGTGATTTGGGGATAGGAGGGAGGGACAATGAGCAGTTCTTC
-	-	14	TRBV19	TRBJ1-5	CASTEGYSNQPQHF	TGTGCCAGTACGGAGGGATATAGCAATCAGCCCCAGCATTTT
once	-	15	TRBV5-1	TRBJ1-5	CASSLDYSGAQPQHF	TGCGCCAGCAGCTTGGATTACAGCGGGGCTCAGCCCCAGCATTTT
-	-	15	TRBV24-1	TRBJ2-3	CATSDLGRGTDTQYF	TGTGCCACCAGTGATTTGGGGAGGGGGACAGATACGCAGTATTTT
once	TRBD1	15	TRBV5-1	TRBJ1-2	CASSLSTGGSYGYTF	TGCGCCAGCAGCTTGTCGACAGGGGGCAGCTATGGCTACACCTTC
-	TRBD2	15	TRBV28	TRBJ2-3	CASSPTSGAKDTQYF	TGTGCCAGCTCCCCGACTAGCGGGGCTAAGGATACGCAGTATTTT
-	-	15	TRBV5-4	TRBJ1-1	CASSPPSWRGTEAFF	TGTGCCAGCAGTCCCCCGTCCTGGCGCGGTACTGAAGCTTTCTTT
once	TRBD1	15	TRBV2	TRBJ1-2	CASIGDRDPFYGYTF	TGTGCCAGCATCGGGGACAGGGACCCCTTCTATGGCTACACCTTC
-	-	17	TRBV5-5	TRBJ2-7	CASSPLPGQRVYYEQYF	TGTGCCAGCAGCCCCCTTCCGGGACAGCGGGTATACTACGAGCAGTACTTC
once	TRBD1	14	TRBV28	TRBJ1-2	CASSSQGDPYGYTF	TGTGCCAGCAGTTCCCAGGGGGACCCGTATGGCTACACCTTC
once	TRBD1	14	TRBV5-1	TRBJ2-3	CASSLGQGSDTQYF	TGCGCCAGCAGCTTGGGACAGGGTTCAGATACGCAGTATTTT
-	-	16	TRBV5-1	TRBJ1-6	CASSLGLNALDSPLHF	TGCGCCAGCAGCTTGGGGCTTAACGCCCTGGATTCACCCCTCCACTTT
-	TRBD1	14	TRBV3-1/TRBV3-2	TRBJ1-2	CASSPTGDGGGYTF	TGTGCCAGCAGCCCTACAGGGGATGGCGGTGGCTACACCTTC
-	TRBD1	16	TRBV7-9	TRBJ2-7	CASSLEGGQGRHEQYF	TGTGCCAGCAGCTTGGAGGGGGGACAGGGCCGTCACGAGCAGTACTTC
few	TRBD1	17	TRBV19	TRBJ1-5	CASSSRGAGGPNQPQHF	TGTGCCAGTAGTTCCCGGGGGGCAGGGGGCCCCAATCAGCCCCAGCATTTT
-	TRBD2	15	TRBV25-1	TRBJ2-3	CASSASGALTDTQYF	TGTGCCAGCAGTGCCAGCGGGGCCCTCACAGATACGCAGTATTTT
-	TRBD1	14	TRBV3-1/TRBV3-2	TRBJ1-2	CASSPSGQGYGYTF	TGTGCCAGCAGTCCCTCGGGACAGGGCTATGGCTACACCTTC
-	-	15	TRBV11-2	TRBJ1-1	CASSFGGGANTEAFF	TGTGCCAGCAGTTTCGGGGGGGGCGCGAACACTGAAGCTTTCTTT
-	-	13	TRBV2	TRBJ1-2	CASGQQGRRGYTF	TGTGCCAGCGGCCAGCAGGGTCGGCGTGGCTACACCTTC
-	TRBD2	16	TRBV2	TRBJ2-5	CASNPVGGGVGETQYF	TGTGCCAGCAACCCAGTGGGCGGGGGGGTTGGAGAGACCCAGTACTTC
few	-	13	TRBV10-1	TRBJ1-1	CASSDIMNTEAFF	TGCGCCAGCAGTGACATCATGAACACTGAAGCTTTCTTT
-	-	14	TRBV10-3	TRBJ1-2	CAISESRGNYGYTF	TGTGCCATCAGTGAGTCTAGGGGAAACTATGGCTACACCTTC
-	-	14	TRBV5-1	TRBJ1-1	CASSLDSPATEAFF	TGCGCCAGCAGCTTGGACAGCCCTGCCACTGAAGCTTTCTTT
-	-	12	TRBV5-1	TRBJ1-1	CASSLQNTEAFF	TGCGCCAGCAGTTTACAGAACACTGAAGCTTTCTTT
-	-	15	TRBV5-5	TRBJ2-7	CASSASAGSSYEQYF	TGTGCCAGCAGCGCCTCGGCGGGGAGCTCCTACGAGCAGTACTTC
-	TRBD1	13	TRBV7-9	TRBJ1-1	CASSITGGTEAFF	TGTGCCAGCAGCATTACAGGGGGCACTGAAGCTTTCTTT
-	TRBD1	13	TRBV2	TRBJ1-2	CASMRQGAGGYTF	TGTGCCAGCATGAGACAGGGGGCGGGCGGCTACACCTTC